The 21 T cell receptor beta chains below were found in one sample sequenced in a study of STAT5B mutations in CD4+ large granular lymphocyte leukemia (dated 2022 in TCRdb). To prepare the library, the immunoSEQ multiplex PCR assay was applied. Here the immuneACCESS table is served through TCRdb, limited to in-frame sequences with V and J called. Missing clones are a known gap in these copies; in checked studies unresolved V genes cover under half, and the rest lacks a known reason. The sample table records some 30,000 clones; about 74% of these occur just once. The top ten constitute more than 1% of the sample. The material sequenced was CD4+ T cells from blood buffy coats. These receptors originate from a human donor in good health.

J is TRBJ2-1 and V is TRBV7-2, with no clear D. CDR1 SGHTA and CDR2 FQGNSA come from the germline V gene. CDR3 length equals 13 residues. Trimming left V 4 bases short and J 5 bases short, with 9 bases between. The CDR3 nucleotides are TGTGCCAGCAGCTCCCTTTGGGACAATGAGCAGTTCTTC. Protein product: CASSSLWDNEQFF.

The chain is built from TRBV14 and TRBJ1-5; D remains unclear. The CDR3 consists of 13 residues. CDR1 is SGHDN and CDR2 is FVKESK in the germline V gene. V was shortened by 2 bases and J by 0 bases, with 2 bases between the two germline ends. DNA for the CDR3: TGTGCCAGCAGCCAACATAGCAATCAGCCCCAGCATTTT. Protein sequence: CASSQHSNQPQHF.

The gene calls are TRBV7-3 and TRBJ2-7; TRBD1 aligns across 9 bases. Per germline, CDR1 SGHTA and CDR2 FQGTGA. The length of the CDR3 is 15 residues. With V trimmed by 3 bases and J by 4 bases, 7 bases remained unmatched. CDR3 coding DNA: TGTGCCAGCAGCTTCGACAGGGGGTTTGTTTACGAGCAGTACTTC. Translated, it gives CASSFDRGFVYEQYF.

The chain links TRBV7-9 to TRBJ2-1; 8 bases are a match to TRBD2. J lost 0 bases, V lost 6 bases, and 4 bases had no gene match. Germline V gene data show CDR1 as SEHNR and CDR2 as FQNEAQ (reference sequence). The CDR3 contains 15 residues. The CDR3 nucleotides read TGTGCCAGCAGATGGACTAGCATCTCCTACAATGAGCAGTTCTTC. Protein product: CASRWTSISYNEQFF.

The CDR3 DNA reads TGTGCCAGCAGCATACGACAGAGCTCCTACGAGCAGTACGTC. Protein sequence: CASSIRQSSYEQYV. The chain couples TRBV5-6 to TRBJ2-7, with D possibly TRBD1 on 5 matching bases. The CDR3 loop spans 14 amino acids. Germline-derived CDR1 and CDR2 are SGHDT and YYEEEE. Trimming pared 4 bases from V and 0 bases from J, leaving 11 bases between.

The chain recombines TRBV6-1 with TRBJ1-5; TRBD1 is a possible D gene (6 bases). CDR3 length equals 15 residues. The V end lost 6 bases, the J end lost 3 bases, and 15 bases lay between the germline ends. CDR1 and CDR2 (germline): MNHNS, SASEGT. CDR3 nucleotides: TGTGCCAGCAGGGCACAGGGTCTTAACAATCAGCCCCAGCATTTT. Protein: CASRAQGLNNQPQHF.

This clone has only one observation. The same CDR3 also results from other DNA sequences found in this sample. This CDR3 reads CASSTGTTISYEQYF. The DNA of the CDR3 is TGTGCCAGCAGTACCGGGACTACGATCTCCTACGAGCAGTACTTC. The chain is built from TRBV6-1 and TRBJ2-7; 7 bases are shared with TRBD2. The length of the CDR3 is 15 residues. CDR1 is MNHNS and CDR2 is SASEGT in the germline V gene. Trimming removed 5 bases from V and 0 bases from J; junction bases left unmatched: 7.

This chain joins TRBV7-3 and TRBJ2-1; D remains unclear. Germline CDR1 and CDR2: SGHTA and FQGTGA. The CDR3 contains 14 residues. V was trimmed by 2 bases and J by 0 bases, leaving 5 bases between them. CDR3 nucleotide sequence: TGTGCCAGCAGCTTAGCAGACTCCTACAATGAGCAGTTCTTC. Translating it yields CASSLADSYNEQFF.

J is TRBJ1-6 and V is TRBV5-1, with D perhaps matching TRBD1 (5 bases). The CDR3 is 15 residues long. Trimming cost V 1 base and J 5 bases, with 10 bases left between them. Germline V lookup: CDR1 SGHRS, CDR2 YFSETQ. For the CDR3, the DNA is TGCGCCAGCAGCTTGTCAGGGTGGAATAATTCACCCCTCCACTTT. It translates to CASSLSGWNNSPLHF.

The V gene is TRBV19, the J gene TRBJ1-2, with TRBD1 matching over 11 bases. CDR1 LNHDA and CDR2 SQIVND come from the germline V gene (reference sequence). J was trimmed by 5 bases and V by 1 base; bases with no gene match: 6. The CDR3 is 16 residues long. In DNA form, the CDR3 reads TGTGCCAGTAGTATAGTAGGGGGGACAGGGGGGTATGGCTACACCTTC. It is translated as CASSIVGGTGGYGYTF.

The genes are TRBV29-1 and TRBJ1-4, with TRBD1 matching over 11 bases. J gave up 8 bases and V 7 bases, and 6 bases lay outside the gene matches. The germline V gene encodes CDR1 SQVTM and CDR2 ANQGSEA. The CDR3 spans 13 residues. The CDR3 DNA sequence: TGCAGCGCCGGGACAGGGGGAGGAGAAAAACTGTTTTTT. Translating it yields CSAGTGGGEKLFF. Variable domain in full (rest from reference TRBV29-1 and TRBJ1-4): SAVISQKPSRDICQRGTSLTIQCQVDSQVTMMFWYRQQPGQSLTLIATANQGSEATYESGFVIDKFPISRPNLTFSTLTVSNMSPEDSSIYLCSAGTGGGEKLFFGSGTQLSVL.

The chain uses TRBV6-5 and TRBJ1-2, with 7 bases fitting TRBD1. Germline V lookup: CDR1 MNHEY, CDR2 SVGAGI. Unmatched junction bases numbered 1, after V lost 8 bases and J lost 4 bases. The CDR3 is 11 amino acids. The CDR3 loop reads CASGTAYGYTF. In DNA, the CDR3 is TGTGCCAGCGGGACAGCCTATGGCTACACCTTC.

This chain uses TRBV19 with TRBJ2-3; perhaps TRBD1 as D (6 bases). This CDR3 contains 15 residues. The germline V and J ends were trimmed by 3 bases and 3 bases, with 13 bases remaining between them. Germline CDR1 reads LNHDA; CDR2 reads SQIVND (reference sequence). The CDR3 DNA follows: TGTGCCAGTAGTATCACAGGGTTGAGGACAGATACGCAGTATTTT. Its translation: CASSITGLRTDTQYF.

This clone was seen a handful of times. V usage is TRBV4-1 and J usage is TRBJ1-5; 9 bases fit TRBD1. After removal of 3 bases from V and 9 bases from J, the junction contained 6 bases not matched to a gene. CDR3 length equals 14 residues. Germline values: CDR1 MGHRA, CDR2 YSYEKL. Written as DNA, the CDR3 is TGCGCCAGCAGCCAGGGGACAGGGATTGGGCCCCAGCATTTT. Its translation: CASSQGTGIGPQHF.

This clone showed up just a few times. This CDR3 is CSVATGSTLREKLFF. In nucleotides, the CDR3 is TGCAGCGTTGCGACAGGCTCCACCCTTAGGGAAAAACTGTTTTTT. The V and J genes are TRBV29-1 and TRBJ1-4; D is possibly TRBD1 (6 bases). The V gene lost 4 bases and the J gene lost 8 bases, with 20 bases spanning the gap. CDR3 length: 15 residues. Germline V CDR1 and CDR2: SQVTM, ANQGSEA. The whole variable domain, remainder taken from reference TRBV29-1 and TRBJ1-4, is SAVISQKPSRDICQRGTSLTIQCQVDSQVTMMFWYRQQPGQSLTLIATANQGSEATYESGFVIDKFPISRPNLTFSTLTVSNMSPEDSSIYLCSVATGSTLREKLFFGSGTQLSVL.

This sequence joins TRBV5-1 and TRBJ1-4; D possibly corresponds to TRBD1 (6 bases). Trimming left V 4 bases short and J 0 bases short, with 10 bases between. This CDR3 comprises 15 residues. Germline V lookup: CDR1 SGHRS, CDR2 YFSETQ. The CDR3 DNA reads as TGCGCCAGCAGCCCGTACAGGGCAACTAATGAAAAACTGTTTTTT. Translated: CASSPYRATNEKLFF.

CDR3 sequence: CASKSGSYEQYF. The CDR3 nucleotides read TGTGCCAGCAAGTCAGGGTCCTACGAGCAGTACTTC. The rearrangement uses TRBV6-5 and TRBJ2-7; D possibly corresponds to TRBD1 (5 bases). The ends were cut back, 7 bases at V and 1 base at J, with 8 bases in the middle. Germline CDR1 and CDR2: MNHEY and SVGAGI. The CDR3 has 12 residues.

There are a few counts of this clone. The chain joins TRBV6-6 to TRBJ1-1, with D maybe TRBD1 (6 bases). This CDR3 comprises 15 residues. Germline V lookup: CDR1 MNHNY, CDR2 SVGAGI (reference sequence). The ends were cut back, 2 bases at V and 1 base at J, with 11 bases in the middle. CDR3 protein: CASSYGTPGNTEAFF. In DNA form, the CDR3 reads TGTGCCAGCAGTTACGGGACACCGGGGAACACTGAAGCTTTCTTT.

This clone has just a few counts. The chain joins TRBV6-1 to TRBJ1-1, with a tentative D call TRBD1 (6 bases). The CDR3 covers 14 residues. Between the trimmed V and J ends, which lost 3 bases and 1 base, there was a span of 9 bases. Germline V gene lookup returns CDR1 MNHNS and CDR2 SASEGT. CDR3 amino acids: CASSDLRGNTEAFF. CDR3 DNA: TGTGCCAGCAGTGACCTCAGGGGGAACACTGAAGCTTTCTTT.

J is TRBJ2-3 and V is TRBV18; 7 bases agree with TRBD2. Germline loops: CDR1 KGHSH, CDR2 LQKENI. The CDR3 runs to 15 residues. With V trimmed by 1 base and J by 0 bases, 1 base remained unmatched. In DNA form, the CDR3 reads TGTGCCAGCTCACCACGGGGGGGAAGCACAGATACGCAGTATTTT. This translates into CASSPRGGSTDTQYF.

The V gene is TRBV7-7, the J gene TRBJ2-5; the D is unclear. The CDR3 runs 13 residues. Trimming took 0 bases from V and 3 from J, leaving 5 bases between them. Germline values: CDR1 SSHAT, CDR2 FNYEAQ (reference sequence). Here the CDR3 reads CASSLASKETQYF. CDR3 DNA: TGTGCCAGCAGCTTAGCGTCCAAAGAGACCCAGTACTTC.